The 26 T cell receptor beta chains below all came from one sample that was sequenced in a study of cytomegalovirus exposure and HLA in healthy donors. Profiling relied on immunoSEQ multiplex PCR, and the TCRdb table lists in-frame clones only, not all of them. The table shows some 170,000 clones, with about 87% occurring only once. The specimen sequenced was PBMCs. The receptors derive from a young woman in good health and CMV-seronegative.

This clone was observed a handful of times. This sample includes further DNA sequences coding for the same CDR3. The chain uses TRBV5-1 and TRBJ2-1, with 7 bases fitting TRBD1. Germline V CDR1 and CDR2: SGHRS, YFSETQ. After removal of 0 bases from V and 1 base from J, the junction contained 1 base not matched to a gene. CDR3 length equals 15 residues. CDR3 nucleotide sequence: TGCGCCAGCAGCTTGGGACAGGGATCCTACAATGAGCAGTTCTTC. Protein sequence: CASSLGQGSYNEQFF.

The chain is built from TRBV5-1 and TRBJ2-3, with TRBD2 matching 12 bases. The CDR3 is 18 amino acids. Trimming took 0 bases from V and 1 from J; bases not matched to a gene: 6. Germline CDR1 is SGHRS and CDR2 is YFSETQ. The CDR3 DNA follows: TGCGCCAGCAGCTTGGGTGCTAGCGGGGGGGCTGGCACAGATACGCAGTATTTT. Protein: CASSLGASGGAGTDTQYF.

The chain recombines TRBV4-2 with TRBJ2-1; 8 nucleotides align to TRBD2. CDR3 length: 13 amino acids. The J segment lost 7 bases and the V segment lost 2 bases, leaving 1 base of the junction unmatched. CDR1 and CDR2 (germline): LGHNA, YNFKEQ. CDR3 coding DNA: TGTGCCAGCAGCCAAACGGGGGGGAATGAGCAGTTCTTC. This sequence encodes CASSQTGGNEQFF.

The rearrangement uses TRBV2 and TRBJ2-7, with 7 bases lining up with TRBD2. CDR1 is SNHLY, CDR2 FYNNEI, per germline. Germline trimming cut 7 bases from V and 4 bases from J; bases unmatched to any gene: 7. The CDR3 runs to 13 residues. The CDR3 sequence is CASKAGLQYEQYF. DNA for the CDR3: TGTGCCAGCAAAGCGGGACTACAGTACGAGCAGTACTTC.

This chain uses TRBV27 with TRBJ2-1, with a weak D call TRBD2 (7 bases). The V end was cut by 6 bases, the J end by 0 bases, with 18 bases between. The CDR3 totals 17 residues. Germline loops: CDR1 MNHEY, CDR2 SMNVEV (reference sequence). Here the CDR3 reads CASSPRRRGPSYNEQFF. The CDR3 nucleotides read TGTGCCAGCAGCCCTCGGAGGCGGGGGCCCTCCTACAATGAGCAGTTCTTC.

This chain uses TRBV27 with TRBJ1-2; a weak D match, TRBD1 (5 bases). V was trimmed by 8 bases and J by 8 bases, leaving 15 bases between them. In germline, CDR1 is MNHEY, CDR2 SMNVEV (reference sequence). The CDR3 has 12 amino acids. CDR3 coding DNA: TGTGCCAGCTGGGTACTTACAGGAGGCTACACCTTC. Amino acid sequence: CASWVLTGGYTF.

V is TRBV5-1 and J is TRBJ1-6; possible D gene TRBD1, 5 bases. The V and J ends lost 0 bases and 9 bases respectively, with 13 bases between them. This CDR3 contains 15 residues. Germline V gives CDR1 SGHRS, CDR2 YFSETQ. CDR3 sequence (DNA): TGCGCCAGCAGCTTGGCCGTCGGGGGGTCTTCACCCCTCCACTTT. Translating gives CASSLAVGGSSPLHF. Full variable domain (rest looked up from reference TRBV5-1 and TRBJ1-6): KAGVTQTPRYLIKTRGQQVTLSCSPISGHRSVSWYQQTPGQGLQFLFEYFSETQRNKGNFPGRFSGRQFSNSRSEMNVSTLELGDSALYLCASSLAVGGSSPLHFGNGTRLTVT.

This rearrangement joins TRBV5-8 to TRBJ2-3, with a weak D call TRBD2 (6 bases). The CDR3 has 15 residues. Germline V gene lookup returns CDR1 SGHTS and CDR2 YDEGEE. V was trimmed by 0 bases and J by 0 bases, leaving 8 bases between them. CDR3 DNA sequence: TGTGCCAGCAGCTTGGGGGCGGGGAGCACAGATACGCAGTATTTT. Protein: CASSLGAGSTDTQYF.

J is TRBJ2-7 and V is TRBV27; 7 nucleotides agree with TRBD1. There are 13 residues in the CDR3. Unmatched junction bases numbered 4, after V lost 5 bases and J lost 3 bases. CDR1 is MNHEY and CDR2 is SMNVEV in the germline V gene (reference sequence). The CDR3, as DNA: TGTGCCAGCAGTATGACAGGGAACTACGAGCAGTACTTC. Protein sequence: CASSMTGNYEQYF.

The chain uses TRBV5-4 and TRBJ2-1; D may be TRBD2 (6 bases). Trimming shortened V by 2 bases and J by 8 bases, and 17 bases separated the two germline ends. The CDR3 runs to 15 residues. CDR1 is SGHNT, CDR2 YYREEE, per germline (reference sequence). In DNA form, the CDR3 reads TGTGCCAGCAGCTTCCGACTAGGAGTTATGGATGAGCAGTTCTTC. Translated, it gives CASSFRLGVMDEQFF.

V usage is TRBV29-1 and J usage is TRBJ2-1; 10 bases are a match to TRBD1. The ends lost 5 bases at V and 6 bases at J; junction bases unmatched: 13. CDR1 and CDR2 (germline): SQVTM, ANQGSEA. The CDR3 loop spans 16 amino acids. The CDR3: CSVTPSRDRGFNEQFF. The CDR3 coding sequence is TGCAGCGTTACACCGAGCCGGGACAGGGGATTCAATGAGCAGTTCTTC.

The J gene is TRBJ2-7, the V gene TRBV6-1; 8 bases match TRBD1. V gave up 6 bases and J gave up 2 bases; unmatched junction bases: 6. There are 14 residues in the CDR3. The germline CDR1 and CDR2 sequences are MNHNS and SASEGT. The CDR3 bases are TGTGCCAGCAGGGAGGGGACAGGTCCCTACGAGCAGTACTTC. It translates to CASREGTGPYEQYF.

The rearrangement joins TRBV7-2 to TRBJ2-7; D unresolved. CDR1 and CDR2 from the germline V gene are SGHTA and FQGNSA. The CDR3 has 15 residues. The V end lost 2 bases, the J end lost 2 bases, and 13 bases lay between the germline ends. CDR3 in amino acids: CASSLLPHIAYEQYF. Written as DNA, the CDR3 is TGTGCCAGCAGCTTACTTCCTCACATCGCCTACGAGCAGTACTTC. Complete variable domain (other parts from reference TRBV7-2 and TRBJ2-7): GAGVSQSPSNKVTEKGKDVELRCDPISGHTALYWYRQSLGQGLEFLIYFQGNSAPDKSGLPSDRFSAERTGGSVSTLTIQRTQQEDSAVYLCASSLLPHIAYEQYFGPGTRLTVT.

CDR3 DNA sequence: TGTGCCAGCAGTGTCCCGGGGACTGAAGCTTTCTTT. It codes for CASSVPGTEAFF. The V call is TRBV25-1, the J call TRBJ1-1; no clear D. The V end lost 4 bases, the J end lost 5 bases, and 8 bases lay between the germline ends. Germline lookup yields CDR1 MGHDK and CDR2 SYGVNS. The CDR3 is 12 amino acids. Combining the CDR3 with reference TRBV25-1 and TRBJ1-1 gives the whole variable domain EADIYQTPRYLVIGTGKKITLECSQTMGHDKMYWYQQDPGMELHLIHYSYGVNSTEKGDLSSESTVSRIRTEHFPLTLESARPSHTSQYLCASSVPGTEAFFGQGTRLTVV.

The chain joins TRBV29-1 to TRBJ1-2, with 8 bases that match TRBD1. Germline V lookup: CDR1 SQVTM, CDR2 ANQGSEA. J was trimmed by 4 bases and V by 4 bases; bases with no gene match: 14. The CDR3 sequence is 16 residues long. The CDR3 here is CSVGGRTGPLSYGYTF. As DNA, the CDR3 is TGCAGCGTTGGTGGACGGACAGGGCCGCTATCCTATGGCTACACCTTC.

The CDR3 loop reads CASSPGGNTEAFF. As DNA, the CDR3 is TGTGCCAGCAGCCCAGGAGGGAACACTGAAGCTTTCTTT. The chain is built from TRBV6-5 and TRBJ1-1, with unresolved D. Trimming took off 6 bases at V and 1 base at J, with 9 bases between the two ends. Germline lookup yields CDR1 MNHEY and CDR2 SVGAGI. The CDR3 extends over 13 amino acids.

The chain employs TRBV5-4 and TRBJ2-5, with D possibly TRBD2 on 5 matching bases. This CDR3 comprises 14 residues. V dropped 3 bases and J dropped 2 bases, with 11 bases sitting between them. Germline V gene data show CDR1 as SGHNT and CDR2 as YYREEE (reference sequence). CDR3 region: CASSSGLEQETQYF. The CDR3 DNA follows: TGTGCCAGCAGCTCAGGACTGGAACAAGAGACCCAGTACTTC.

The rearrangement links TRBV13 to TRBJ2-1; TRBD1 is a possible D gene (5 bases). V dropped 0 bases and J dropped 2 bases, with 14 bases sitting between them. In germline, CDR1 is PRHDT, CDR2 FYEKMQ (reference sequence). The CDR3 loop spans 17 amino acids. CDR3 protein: CASSLGLRVVTYNEQFF. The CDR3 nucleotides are TGTGCCAGCAGCTTAGGCCTCAGGGTAGTCACCTACAATGAGCAGTTCTTC.

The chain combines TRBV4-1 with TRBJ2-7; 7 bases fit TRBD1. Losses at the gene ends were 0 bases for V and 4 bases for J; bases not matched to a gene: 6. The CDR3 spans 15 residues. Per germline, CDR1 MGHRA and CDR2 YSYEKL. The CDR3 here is CASSQDSRGQYEQYF. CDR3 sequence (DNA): TGCGCCAGCAGCCAAGATTCTAGGGGACAGTACGAGCAGTACTTC.

In DNA form, the CDR3 reads TGCGCCAGCAGCTCGGGTCCGGGGGAACTGACCTACGAGCAGTACTTC. As protein: CASSSGPGELTYEQYF. The rearrangement joins TRBV5-1 to TRBJ2-7; a possible D gene is TRBD2 (6 bases). Germline CDR1 reads SGHRS; CDR2 reads YFSETQ. The V and J ends lost 3 bases and 2 bases respectively, with 18 bases between them. This CDR3 has 16 amino acids.

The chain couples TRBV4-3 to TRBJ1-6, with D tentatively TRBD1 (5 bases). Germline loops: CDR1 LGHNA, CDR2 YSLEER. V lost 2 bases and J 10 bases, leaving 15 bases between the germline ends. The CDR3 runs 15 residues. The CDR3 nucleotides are TGCGCCAGCAGCCAATTAGGAGGGGTAGGATCACCCCTCCACTTT. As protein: CASSQLGGVGSPLHF.

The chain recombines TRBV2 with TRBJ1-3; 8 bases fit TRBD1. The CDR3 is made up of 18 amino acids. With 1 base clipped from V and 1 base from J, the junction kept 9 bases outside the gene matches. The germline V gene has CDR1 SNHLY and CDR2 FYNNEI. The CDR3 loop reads CASSEGRTGLVSGNTIYF. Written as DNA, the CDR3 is TGTGCCAGCAGTGAAGGGCGGACAGGGCTAGTTTCTGGAAACACCATATATTTT.

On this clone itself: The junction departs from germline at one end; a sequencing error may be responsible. The DNA for the CDR3 is TGTGCCAGCAGCCAAGCCCTAGGACTAGCGTATTTCAATGGGCAGTTCTTC. Encoded protein: CASSQALGLAYFNGQFF. This chain connects TRBV4-2 to TRBJ2-1; 9 nucleotides match TRBD2. The V gene's germline CDR1 is LGHNA and CDR2 YNFKEQ. The CDR3 sequence is 17 residues long.

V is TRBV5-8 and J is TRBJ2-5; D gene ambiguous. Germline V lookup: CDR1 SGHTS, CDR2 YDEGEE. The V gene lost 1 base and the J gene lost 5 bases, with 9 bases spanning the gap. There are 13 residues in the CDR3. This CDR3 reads CASSLLQAETQYF. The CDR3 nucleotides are TGTGCCAGCAGCTTGTTGCAGGCGGAGACCCAGTACTTC.

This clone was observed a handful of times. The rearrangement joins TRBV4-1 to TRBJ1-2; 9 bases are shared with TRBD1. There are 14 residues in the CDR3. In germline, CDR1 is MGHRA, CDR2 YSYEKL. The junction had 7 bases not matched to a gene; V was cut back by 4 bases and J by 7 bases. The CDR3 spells CASSPPGQGIGYTF. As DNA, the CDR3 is TGCGCCAGCAGCCCTCCGGGACAGGGAATTGGCTACACCTTC.

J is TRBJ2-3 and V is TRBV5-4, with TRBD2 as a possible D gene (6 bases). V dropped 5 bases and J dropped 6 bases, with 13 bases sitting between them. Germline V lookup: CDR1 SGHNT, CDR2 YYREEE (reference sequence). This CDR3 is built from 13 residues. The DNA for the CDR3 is TGTGCCAGCAGTAGCGGCGTGGGGGATACGCAGTATTTT. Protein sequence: CASSSGVGDTQYF.